The clone carrying this T cell receptor (beta chain) was observed a handful of times. Its antigen remains unidentified. There are 16 residues in the CDR3. CDR1 LNHNV and CDR2 YYDKDF come from the germline V gene (reference sequence). J lost 4 bases, V lost 0 bases, and 5 bases had no gene match. This entry is derived from a study of response to subunit inactivated influenza vaccine. Study observations and caveats: Seasonal influenza vaccination, on each occasion, was suggested by the authors to recruit few new T cells.

Each CDR3 protein gets one entry after TCRdb re-called the RT-PCR reads with MiXCR. In the table there are approximately 310,000 distinct CDR3 sequences, just over 20% of which are singletons. The sequencing here drew on PBMCs from blood, taken less than 22 months after vaccination. J is TRBJ2-1 and V is TRBV15, with 8 nucleotides matching TRBD2. The TCR originated in a man aged 50 to 75 who received an inactivated influenza vaccine. The CDR3 nucleotides are TGTGCCACCAGCAGAGAACTAGCGGATTTATACAATGAGCAGTTCTTC. This encodes CATSRELADLYNEQFF.